Each of the 5 T cell receptor beta chains below was sequenced from the same sample in a study of T cells after yellow fever vaccination. From the 5' RACE reads, TCRdb called clonotypes with MiXCR, one entry per CDR3 protein. The repertoire has under 200,000 distinct CDR3 sequences, about 7% of them found once; the top ten carry approximately 2.5%. The source was CD4+ T cells sorted from PBMCs, collected 5 days after the first yellow fever vaccination. The source of these receptors is a man younger than 35 who received the YFV17D yellow fever vaccine.

This clonotype has a count of ten or more. This rearrangement joins TRBV5-1 to TRBJ2-7; 8 bases are a match to TRBD1. The germline V gene encodes CDR1 SGHRS and CDR2 YFSETQ. The CDR3 extends over 14 amino acids. The trim removed 4 bases at V and 2 bases at J, leaving 5 bases unmatched. CDR3 DNA sequence: TGCGCCAGCAGCCCGGACAGGGTCCCCTACGAGCAGTACTTC. It is translated as CASSPDRVPYEQYF.

This clonotype was recorded at least ten times. The chain uses TRBV4-3 and TRBJ1-6; D is ambiguous. Per germline, CDR1 LGHNA and CDR2 YSLEER. CDR3 length equals 19 residues. Trimming left V 0 bases short and J 1 base short, with 16 bases between. DNA of the CDR3: TGCGCCAGCAGCCAAGATACTCCAACACCAGGATCCTATAATTCACCCCTCCACTTT. Its protein product is CASSQDTPTPGSYNSPLHF.

This clonotype was observed a handful of times. The gene calls are TRBV15 and TRBJ1-5; 8 positions match TRBD1. This CDR3 region has 15 residues. Losses at the gene ends were 0 bases for V and 4 bases for J; bases not matched to a gene: 2. The germline V gene has CDR1 LNHNV and CDR2 YYDKDF (reference sequence). Written as DNA, the CDR3 is TGTGCCACCAGCAGAGAAAGACAGGGGAATCAGCCCCAGCATTTT. The encoded protein is CATSRERQGNQPQHF.

The table lists this clonotype with many counts. The V gene is TRBV7-2, the J gene TRBJ2-5; weak D call: TRBD1 (5 bases). Germline CDR1 SGHTA, CDR2 FQGNSA. This CDR3 is built from 15 residues. Trimming left V 1 base short and J 4 bases short, with 13 bases between. The CDR3 sequence is CASSLVAGAGETQYF. DNA for the CDR3: TGTGCCAGCAGCTTAGTCGCTGGGGCCGGAGAGACCCAGTACTTC.

V usage is TRBV7-2 and J usage is TRBJ2-7, with TRBD1 identical over 10 bases. Trimming at V came to 5 bases and at J to 5 bases, leaving 9 bases not matched to a gene. Germline CDR1 reads SGHTA; CDR2 reads FQGNSA. The CDR3 covers 15 residues. The CDR3, as DNA: TGTGCCAGCAGCCAGAGTCGGGACAGGGGCAACGAGCAGTACTTC. It encodes CASSQSRDRGNEQYF. Full variable domain (missing parts from reference TRBV7-2 and TRBJ2-7): GAGVSQSPSNKVTEKGKDVELRCDPISGHTALYWYRQSLGQGLEFLIYFQGNSAPDKSGLPSDRFSAERTGGSVSTLTIQRTQQEDSAVYLCASSQSRDRGNEQYFGPGTRLTVT.